This T cell receptor (beta chain) appears in the sequencing data of a study of T cells in Graves' hyperthyroidism and ophthalmopathy. RNA transcripts were the template for amplifying TCR beta CDR3 regions. A first-round RT-PCR of the TCR CDR3 used the HTBI primer set. TCRdb recomputed calls from the multiplex PCR reads with MiXCR, one row per CDR3 protein. Of some 490,000 distinct CDR3 sequences listed, roughly 23% are singletons. Trimming removed 6 bases at V and 1 base at J, with 15 bases between. Germline V gives CDR1 DFQATT, CDR2 SNEGSKA (reference sequence). The length of the CDR3 is 14 residues.

The genes are TRBV20-1 and TRBJ1-1, with D perhaps TRBD1 (5 bases). The source material was blood. The sequence came from a woman in her sixties or seventies with Graves' ophthalmopathy. The CDR3 nucleotides read TGCAGTGCGATTGGGGGGGGGACGAACACTGAAGCTTTCTTT. This codes for CSAIGGGTNTEAFF.